These T cell receptor beta chains were read from a single sample in a study of cytomegalovirus exposure and HLA in healthy donors. Method: immunoSEQ multiplex PCR; TCRdb's copy keeps in-frame clones and lacks some. The profile shows about 400,000 clones, 86% of them singletons. Material: PBMCs. The receptors were sampled from a woman aged 18-29 years in good health and CMV-seronegative. The CDR3 runs from the conserved cysteine through the conserved F or W. The D gene is left open where the match is weak. For some rows the clone size is stated as once, few or many, or as a class when expanded; others skip it.

d_call	clone_size	v_call	j_call	cdr3_aa	cdr3_nt
.	.	TRBV9	TRBJ2-5	CASSVDYGSQETQYF	TGTGCCAGCAGCGTAGATTACGGGAGCCAAGAGACCCAGTACTTC
TRBD1	many	TRBV5-1	TRBJ2-1	CASSWGRDRVGEQFF	TGCGCCAGCAGCTGGGGCCGGGACAGGGTCGGTGAGCAGTTCTTC
.	.	TRBV14	TRBJ2-3	CASSAEIADTQYF	TGTGCCAGCAGCGCCGAGATAGCAGATACGCAGTATTTT
.	once	TRBV10-2	TRBJ1-6	CASKSGSSYNSPLHF	TGCGCCAGCAAAAGCGGTAGCTCCTATAATTCACCCCTCCACTTT
.	.	TRBV28	TRBJ1-1	CASSLLYGTRLSEAFF	TGTGCCAGCAGTTTATTGTATGGGACAAGGCTCTCTGAAGCTTTCTTT
TRBD1	.	TRBV6-5	TRBJ2-7	CASSYFGTGDYEQYF	TGTGCCAGCAGTTACTTTGGGACAGGGGACTACGAGCAGTACTTC
.	once	TRBV5-1	TRBJ1-1	CASSFSGGNTEAFF	TGCGCCAGCAGCTTTTCGGGGGGGAACACTGAAGCTTTCTTT
TRBD1	.	TRBV27	TRBJ1-1	CASRRGRNTEAFF	TGTGCCAGCCGCAGGGGGAGGAACACTGAAGCTTTCTTT
.	.	TRBV28	TRBJ2-1	CAIQTVSDEQFF	TGTGCCATCCAGACTGTTAGCGATGAGCAGTTCTTC
.	.	TRBV18	TRBJ2-1	CASSPVGSIYEQFF	TGTGCCAGCTCACCTGTCGGGAGCATCTATGAGCAGTTCTTC
.	few	TRBV30	TRBJ2-2	CAWLPNTGELFF	TGTGCCTGGCTCCCGAACACCGGGGAGCTGTTTTTT
.	.	TRBV29-1	TRBJ1-1	CSVPTGSTEAFF	TGCAGCGTTCCCACAGGGAGCACTGAAGCTTTCTTT
.	once	TRBV7-9	TRBJ1-1	CASSLAMVRDTEAFF	TGTGCCAGCAGCCTAGCTATGGTACGGGACACTGAAGCTTTCTTT
.	once	TRBV5-1	TRBJ2-3	CASRRGTHAPDTQYF	TGCGCCAGCAGGAGGGGGACACACGCCCCAGATACGCAGTATTTT
TRBD1	.	TRBV19	TRBJ1-4	CASGQGDATNEKLFF	TGTGCCAGTGGACAGGGAGACGCAACTAATGAAAAACTGTTTTTT
TRBD2	.	TRBV11-2	TRBJ2-1	CASSQGLAGVLSSYNEQFF	TGTGCCAGCAGCCAAGGCCTAGCGGGGGTCTTGAGCTCCTACAATGAGCAGTTCTTC
.	few	TRBV10-3	TRBJ1-2	CAIMGGNSNYGYTF	TGTGCCATCATGGGGGGGAACTCTAACTATGGCTACACCTTC
TRBD1	.	TRBV27	TRBJ2-7	CASKLRTGGFYEQYF	TGTGCCAGCAAGCTTCGGACAGGGGGATTCTACGAGCAGTACTTC
.	.	TRBV5-8	TRBJ2-7	CASSLGRDTTYEQYF	TGTGCCAGCAGCTTGGGACGGGACACAACCTACGAGCAGTACTTC
.	.	TRBV25-1	TRBJ2-2	CASSRSDGELFF	TGTGCCAGCAGTAGGAGTGACGGGGAGCTGTTTTTT